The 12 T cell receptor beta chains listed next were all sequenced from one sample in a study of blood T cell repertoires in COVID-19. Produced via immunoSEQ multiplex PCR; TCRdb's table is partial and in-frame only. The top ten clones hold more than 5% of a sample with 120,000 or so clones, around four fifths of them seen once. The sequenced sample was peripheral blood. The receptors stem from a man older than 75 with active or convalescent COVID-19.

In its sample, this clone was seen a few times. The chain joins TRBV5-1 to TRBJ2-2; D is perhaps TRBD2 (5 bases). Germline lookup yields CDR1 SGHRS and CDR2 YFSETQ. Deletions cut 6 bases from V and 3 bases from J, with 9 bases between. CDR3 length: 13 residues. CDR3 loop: CASKGADTGELFF. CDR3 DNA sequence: TGCGCCAGCAAGGGAGCAGACACCGGGGAGCTGTTTTTT.

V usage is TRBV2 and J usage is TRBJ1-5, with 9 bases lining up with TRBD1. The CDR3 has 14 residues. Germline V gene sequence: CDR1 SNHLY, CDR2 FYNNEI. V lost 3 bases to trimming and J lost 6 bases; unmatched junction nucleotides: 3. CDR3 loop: CASSDGQGFQPQHF. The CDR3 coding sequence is TGTGCCAGCAGTGATGGACAGGGGTTTCAGCCCCAGCATTTT.

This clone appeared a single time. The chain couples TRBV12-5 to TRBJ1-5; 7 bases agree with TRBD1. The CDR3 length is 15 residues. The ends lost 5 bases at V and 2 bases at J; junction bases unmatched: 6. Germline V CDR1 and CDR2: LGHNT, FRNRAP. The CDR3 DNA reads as TGTGCTAGTGGTCTCACAGGGGTGGGCAATCAGCCCCAGCATTTT. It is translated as CASGLTGVGNQPQHF.

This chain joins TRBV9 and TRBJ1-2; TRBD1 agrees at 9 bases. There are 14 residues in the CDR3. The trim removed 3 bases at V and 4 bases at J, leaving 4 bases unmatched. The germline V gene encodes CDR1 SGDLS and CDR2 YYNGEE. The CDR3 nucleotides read TGTGCCAGCAGCGCGGGGGACAGGGCCTATGGCTACACCTTC. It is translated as CASSAGDRAYGYTF.

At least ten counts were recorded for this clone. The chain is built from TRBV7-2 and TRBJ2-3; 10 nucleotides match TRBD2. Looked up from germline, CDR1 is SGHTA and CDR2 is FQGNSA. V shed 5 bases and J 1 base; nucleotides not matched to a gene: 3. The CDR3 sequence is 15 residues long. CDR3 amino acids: CASSHTSGGTDTQYF. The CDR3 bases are TGTGCCAGCAGCCACACTAGCGGGGGCACAGATACGCAGTATTTT.

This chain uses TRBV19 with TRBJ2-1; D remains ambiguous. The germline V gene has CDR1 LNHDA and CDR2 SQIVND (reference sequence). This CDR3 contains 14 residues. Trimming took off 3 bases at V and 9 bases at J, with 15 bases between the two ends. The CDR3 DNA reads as TGTGCCAGTAGTATCTTGAACTCGCGTCCTGAGCAGTTCTTC. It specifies CASSILNSRPEQFF. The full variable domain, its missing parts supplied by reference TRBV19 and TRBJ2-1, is DGGITQSPKYLFRKEGQNVTLSCEQNLNHDAMYWYRQDPGQGLRLIYYSQIVNDFQKGDIAEGYSVSREKKESFPLTVTSAQKNPTAFYLCASSILNSRPEQFFGPGTRLTVL.

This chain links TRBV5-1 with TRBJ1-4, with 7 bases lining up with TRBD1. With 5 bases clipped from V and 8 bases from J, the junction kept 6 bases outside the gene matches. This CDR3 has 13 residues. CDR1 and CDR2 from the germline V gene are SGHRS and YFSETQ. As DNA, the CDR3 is TGCGCCAGCAGTAGAGGGGGCAGGGAAAAACTGTTTTTT. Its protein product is CASSRGGREKLFF.

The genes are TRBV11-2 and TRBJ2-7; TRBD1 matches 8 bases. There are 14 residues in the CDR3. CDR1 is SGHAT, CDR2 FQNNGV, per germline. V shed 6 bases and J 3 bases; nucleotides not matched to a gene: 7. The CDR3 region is CASRGQGLIYEQYF. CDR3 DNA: TGTGCCAGCAGAGGACAGGGTCTGATCTACGAGCAGTACTTC.

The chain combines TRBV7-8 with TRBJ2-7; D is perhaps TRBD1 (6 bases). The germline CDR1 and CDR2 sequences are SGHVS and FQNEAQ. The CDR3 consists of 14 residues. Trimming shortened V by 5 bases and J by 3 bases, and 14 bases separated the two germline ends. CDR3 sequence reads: CASSRSWTDYEQYF. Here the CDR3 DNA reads TGTGCCAGCAGCCGAAGTTGGACAGACTACGAGCAGTACTTC.

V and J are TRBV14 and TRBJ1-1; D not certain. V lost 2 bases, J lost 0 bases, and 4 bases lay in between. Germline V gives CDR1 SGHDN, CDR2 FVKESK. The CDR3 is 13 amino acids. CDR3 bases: TGTGCCAGCAGCCAATCCGTGAACACTGAAGCTTTCTTT. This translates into CASSQSVNTEAFF.

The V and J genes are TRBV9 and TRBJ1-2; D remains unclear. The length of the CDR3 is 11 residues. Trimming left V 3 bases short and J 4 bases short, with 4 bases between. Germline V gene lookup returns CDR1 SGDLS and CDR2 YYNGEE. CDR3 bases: TGTGCCAGCAGCGGCAGCTATGGCTACACCTTC. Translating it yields CASSGSYGYTF.

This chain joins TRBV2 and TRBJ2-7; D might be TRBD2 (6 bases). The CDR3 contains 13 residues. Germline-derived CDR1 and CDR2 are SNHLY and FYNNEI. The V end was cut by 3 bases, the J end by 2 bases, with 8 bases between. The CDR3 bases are TGTGCCAGCAGTGAGGAGGGGCCCTACGAGCAGTACTTC. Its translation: CASSEEGPYEQYF.